The present T cell receptor beta chain was sequenced within a study of blood T cell repertoires in COVID-19. This clone was observed a few times. Profiled with immunoSEQ multiplex PCR; TCRdb holds only in-frame clones, not every one. The repertoire holds fewer than 350,000 clones, with roughly 88% as singletons. CDR3 length equals 13 residues. CDR1 is MRHNA and CDR2 is SNTAGT in the germline V gene. With 6 bases clipped from V and 3 bases from J, the junction kept 2 bases outside the gene matches. This clonotype was sampled from a woman aged 25-40 years with COVID-19, enrolled during active disease. This chain links TRBV6-4 with TRBJ1-5; 7 bases align to TRBD1. The sequenced material came from peripheral blood. The CDR3 protein is CASSTGDNQPQHF. CDR3 bases: TGTGCCAGCAGCACAGGGGACAATCAGCCCCAGCATTTT.